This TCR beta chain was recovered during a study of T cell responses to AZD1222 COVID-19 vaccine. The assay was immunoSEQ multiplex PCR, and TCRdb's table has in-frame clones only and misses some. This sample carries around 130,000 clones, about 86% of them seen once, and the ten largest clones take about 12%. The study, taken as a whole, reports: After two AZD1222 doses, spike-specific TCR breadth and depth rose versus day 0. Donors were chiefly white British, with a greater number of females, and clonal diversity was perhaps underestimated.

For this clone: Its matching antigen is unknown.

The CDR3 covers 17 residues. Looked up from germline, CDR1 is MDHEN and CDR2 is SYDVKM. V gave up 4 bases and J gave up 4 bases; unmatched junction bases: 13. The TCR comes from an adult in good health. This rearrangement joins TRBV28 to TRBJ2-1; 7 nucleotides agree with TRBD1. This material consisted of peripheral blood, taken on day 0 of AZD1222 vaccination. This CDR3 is CASSSRPGGSIYNEQFF. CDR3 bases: TGTGCCAGCAGTTCTCGACCAGGGGGTTCCATATACAATGAGCAGTTCTTC.